This T cell receptor beta chain comes out of a study of response to subunit inactivated influenza vaccine. Notes on the study in general: Authors suggested few new T cells are recruited by each seasonal influenza vaccination.

Germline-derived CDR1 and CDR2 are MNHNS and SASEGT. Trimming left V 6 bases short and J 6 bases short, with 14 bases between. The CDR3 totals 14 residues. About this clonotype itself: The antigen remains unidentified.

TCRdb reprocessed the RT-PCR reads with MiXCR, giving one entry per CDR3 protein. Of roughly 550,000 distinct CDR3 sequences listed, around 21% are singletons. These data also formed part of another study, on T cells expressing NK-cell markers. That paper notes: The authors generated TCR beta cDNA through 5'RACE template switching with UMIs. Researchers got TCR beta repertoires out of sorted CD3+CD56+NKG2C+, CD3+CD56+NKG2C- and CD3+CD56-NKG2C+ T cells.

The sequence was collected from a man aged 45-65 years who received an inactivated influenza vaccine. The specimen comprised CD4+ T cells sorted from PBMCs, sampled approximately 13 days after vaccination. V usage is TRBV6-1 and J usage is TRBJ1-4, with a possible D match to TRBD1 (5 bases). For the CDR3, the DNA is TGTGCCAGCAGCGACCGGGACCGACATGAAAAACTGTTTTTT. Translation: CASSDRDRHEKLFF.